Sequencing of this T cell receptor beta chain was carried out in a study of regulatory T cells in long-lasting Graves disease. Time point described: newly diagnosed GD, antithyroid drugs for less than 3 months. RNA from PBMCs was the source of the TCR library. CDR3 length: 14 amino acids. Looked up from germline, CDR1 is MDHEN and CDR2 is SYDVKM. V lost 5 bases to trimming and J lost 8 bases, with 15 bases between them. iRepertoire HTBI primers and Arm-PCR of CDR3 regions built TCR beta libraries. TCRdb itself ran the multiplex PCR reads through MiXCR, one entry per CDR3 protein. The table records approximately 390,000 distinct CDR3 sequences, about a sixth of them present only once. These same records also appear under a second study, on T cells in Graves' hyperthyroidism and ophthalmopathy.

This TCR came from a woman under 30 with Graves disease. This sequence joins TRBV28 and TRBJ1-4; the D is unclear. The sample was peripheral blood mononuclear cells (PBMCs), taken at new diagnosis, from a patient treated with antithyroid drugs. The CDR3: CASSTMAAGEKLFF. The CDR3 nucleotides are TGTGCCAGCAGTACAATGGCCGCGGGGGAAAAACTGTTTTTT.